A single sample is the source of the 9 T cell receptor beta chains below, sequenced in a study of blood T cell repertoires in COVID-19. Libraries were prepared by immunoSEQ multiplex PCR; TCRdb keeps only in-frame clonotypes and omits some of them. The sample gives about 130,000 clones, about nine tenths of which show up once; more than 9.5% is in the top ten. Sequences were obtained from peripheral blood. The receptors derive from a woman in her seventies with COVID-19, enrolled during active disease.

This clone was detected a few times. The J gene is TRBJ1-5, the V gene TRBV27; 10 bases match TRBD1. This CDR3 is 18 amino acids long. J gave up 7 bases and V 0 bases, and 12 bases lay outside the gene matches. Germline values: CDR1 MNHEY, CDR2 SMNVEV (reference sequence). The CDR3 spells CASSLSGPRQGARQPQHF. Here the CDR3 DNA reads TGTGCCAGCAGTTTATCGGGCCCGAGACAGGGGGCGAGGCAGCCCCAGCATTTT.

This clone was observed a few times. The rearrangement uses TRBV6-5 and TRBJ2-7; tentatively, D is TRBD1 (6 bases). Germline CDR1 MNHEY, CDR2 SVGAGI. V was pared by 0 bases and J by 6 bases, with 18 bases between. There are 16 residues in the CDR3. CDR3 in amino acids: CASSYSERQASREQYF. As DNA, the CDR3 is TGTGCCAGCAGTTACTCTGAGAGACAGGCGTCTCGCGAGCAGTACTTC.

The chain is built from TRBV3-1 (or the pseudogene TRBV3-2) and TRBJ2-7; 9 bases match TRBD2. The length of the CDR3 is 16 residues. Germline values: CDR1 LGHDT, CDR2 YNNKEL (reference sequence). V lost 1 base, J lost 3 bases, and 7 bases stayed unmatched. The CDR3 nucleotides are TGTGCCAGCAGCCAAGGTACTAGCGGGTCCCGCTACGAGCAGTACTTC. It codes for CASSQGTSGSRYEQYF.

This sequence joins TRBV29-1 and TRBJ2-5, with unresolved D. This CDR3 is 17 amino acids long. The germline CDR1 and CDR2 sequences are SQVTM and ANQGSEA. V was trimmed by 0 bases and J by 0 bases, leaving 17 bases between them. The CDR3 is CSVEDQRKVPYQETQYF. The DNA for the CDR3 is TGCAGCGTTGAAGATCAGAGGAAGGTCCCGTACCAAGAGACCCAGTACTTC.

This chain uses TRBV6-5 with TRBJ1-4; 7 positions match TRBD1. The CDR3 covers 14 residues. The V gene end was trimmed by 6 bases and the J gene end by 6 bases; junction bases not matched to a gene: 7. CDR1 MNHEY and CDR2 SVGAGI come from the germline V gene. CDR3 protein: CASSQTGMDEKLFF. In nucleotides, the CDR3 is TGTGCCAGCAGCCAGACAGGGATGGATGAAAAACTGTTTTTT.

The CDR3 loop is CASSPDRTGGNTIYF. As DNA, the CDR3 is TGCGCCAGCAGCCCAGACAGAACAGGAGGAAACACCATATATTTT. This chain joins TRBV4-1 and TRBJ1-3; D perhaps matches TRBD1 (5 bases). This CDR3 region has 15 residues. The germline gives CDR1 MGHRA, CDR2 YSYEKL. V was pared by 4 bases and J by 4 bases, with 14 bases between.

To note about this clone: Other DNA sequences in this specimen translate into the identical CDR3. The CDR3: CASSLGSSYGYTF. CDR3 nucleotide sequence: TGTGCCAGCAGTTTAGGGAGTAGCTATGGCTACACCTTC. The rearrangement joins TRBV12-3 or TRBV12-4 to TRBJ1-2, with no clear D. The CDR3 length is 13 residues. Trimming pared 1 base from V and 4 bases from J, leaving 7 bases between.

This chain joins TRBV5-1 and TRBJ1-4; D is uncertain. Germline assignment: CDR1 SGHRS and CDR2 YFSETQ. The ends were cut back, 0 bases at V and 10 bases at J, with 13 bases in the middle. CDR3 length: 14 amino acids. The CDR3 is CASSLAEVGGKLFF. The CDR3 region has the DNA TGCGCCAGCAGCTTGGCAGAGGTCGGCGGAAAACTGTTTTTT.

The rearrangement links TRBV5-4 to TRBJ1-2, with 9 bases lining up with TRBD1. This CDR3 contains 14 residues. Germline V lookup: CDR1 SGHNT, CDR2 YYREEE (reference sequence). Losses at the gene ends were 5 bases for V and 7 bases for J; bases not matched to a gene: 9. For the CDR3, the DNA is TGTGCCAGCAGAACCACCGGGACAGGGTTTGGCTACACCTTC. Protein product: CASRTTGTGFGYTF.